This TCR beta chain was sequenced during a study of blood T cell repertoires in COVID-19. Whole-study context: PBMCs, B-cell-depleted T cells, or T cells provided the cDNA or gDNA that made up the material.

Data came from immunoSEQ multiplex PCR; TCRdb stores just in-frame clones and leaves some out. The sample lists around 220,000 clones; 70% to 90% were seen once. Trimming removed 0 bases from V and 4 bases from J, with 7 bases in between. Germline loops: CDR1 SGHRS, CDR2 YFSETQ. The CDR3 is 13 amino acids. The receptor was derived from a woman aged 50 to 60 with acute or convalescent COVID-19. Material for sequencing was peripheral blood. J is TRBJ1-1 and V is TRBV5-1; D call uncertain. The CDR3 spells CASSLEQFTEAFF. CDR3 DNA: TGCGCCAGCAGCTTGGAACAGTTCACTGAAGCTTTCTTT.